The rows below give T cell receptor beta chains drawn from one sample of a study of CD8+ T cells in alopecia areata. The table came from immunoSEQ multiplex PCR; TCRdb's copy has only in-frame clones and leaves some out. The table has roughly 14,000 clones, roughly 61% seen once. Material for sequencing was CD4+ Tregs sorted from blood. The receptors were gathered from a human donor with alopecia areata. The conserved cysteine and the conserved F or W are not part of the CDR3 here.

>TRBV6-5|TRBJ1-1
ASSYSRFIGTEAF
>TRBV7-9|TRBJ2-2
ASSFIGLAGFTGELF
>TRBV27|TRBJ1-2
ASSFGTAYGYT
>TRBV27|TRBJ2-7
ASSPGTGTHEQY
>TRBV5-1|TRBJ2-3
ASSLGGKSTDTQY
>TRBV18|TRBJ1-1
ASSPSVRNTEAF
>TRBV19|TRBJ2-7
ASKTSGRGEQY
>TRBV5-1|TRBJ2-5
ASSFPGQETQY
>TRBV2|TRBJ2-7
ASSGWNEQY
>TRBV29-1|TRBJ2-3
SPWVVTDTQY
>TRBV29-1|TRBJ2-7
SVEAQDYEQY
>TRBV18|TRBJ1-1
ASSPPFGTSGLYTEAF
>TRBV15|TRBJ2-1
ATSRGSRGYYNEQF
>TRBV5-1|TRBJ1-6
ASSLYAPTAHNSPLH
>TRBV5-1|TRBJ2-7
ASSFLSNTYEQY
>TRBV5-1|TRBJ1-1
ASSLEAGTTEAF
>TRBV28|TRBJ2-2
ASSFGGRELF
>TRBV27|TRBJ1-2
ASSTRTGKYGYT
>TRBV7-9|TRBJ2-7
ASSLGLAALGQY
>TRBV29-1|TRBJ2-1
SVGNSGRVTDEQF
>TRBV4-1|TRBJ1-5
ASSLERGTQPQH
>TRBV6-5|TRBJ1-2
ASSSVTGRGYT
>TRBV28|TRBJ2-7
ASSFHGVFYEQY
>TRBV4-1|TRBJ1-2
ASSQAGSPNYGYT
>TRBV14|TRBJ2-1
ASSPPPGSWASGWRSDEQF
>TRBV6-6|TRBJ2-7
AIAKGSSYEQY
>TRBV25-1|TRBJ2-3
ASSGYTDTQY
>TRBV7-3|TRBJ2-5
ASSPTGGGWETQY